This T cell receptor beta chain is from a study of blood T cell repertoires in COVID-19. For the study at large: The United States, Italy and Spain supplied acute and convalescent COVID-19 samples.

Cohorts were based on clinical histories the participants reported. It was within 2 weeks before study entry that exposed participants met a COVID-19 case. Repertoires were generated with immunoSEQ multiplex PCR, while TCRdb's copy carries only in-frame clones and drops some. Altogether 150,000 or so clones are present, roughly 87% being singletons, with the ten largest covering approximately 3.8%. The sequence was obtained from a woman between 40 and 50 years old who had been exposed to COVID-19. Material for sequencing was PBMCs or T cells enriched from blood (not recorded which).

The CDR3 reads CAVNSRELSRYGYTF. The CDR3 bases are TGTGCCGTGAACTCGAGGGAGTTGAGCCGCTATGGCTACACCTTC. The chain carries TRBV19 and TRBJ1-2; D is ambiguous. Germline V gene data show CDR1 as LNHDA and CDR2 as SQIVND (reference sequence). The V gene lost 11 bases and the J gene lost 4 bases, with 23 bases spanning the gap. This CDR3 spans 15 amino acids. The complete variable domain, with remaining parts taken from reference TRBV19 and TRBJ1-2, reads DGGITQSPKYLFRKEGQNVTLSCEQNLNHDAMYWYRQDPGQGLRLIYYSQIVNDFQKGDIAEGYSVSREKKESFPLTVTSAQKNPTAFYLCAVNSRELSRYGYTFGSGTRLTVV.